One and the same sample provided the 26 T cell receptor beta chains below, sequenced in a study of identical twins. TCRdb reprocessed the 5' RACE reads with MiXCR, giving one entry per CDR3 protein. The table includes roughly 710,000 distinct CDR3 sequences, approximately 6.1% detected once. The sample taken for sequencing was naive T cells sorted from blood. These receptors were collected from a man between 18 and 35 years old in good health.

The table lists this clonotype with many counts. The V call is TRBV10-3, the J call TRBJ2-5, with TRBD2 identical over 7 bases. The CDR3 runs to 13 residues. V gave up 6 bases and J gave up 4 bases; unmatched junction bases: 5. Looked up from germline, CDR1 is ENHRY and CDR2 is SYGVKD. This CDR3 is CAISSRLAETQYF. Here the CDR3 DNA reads TGTGCCATCAGCTCTAGACTAGCAGAGACCCAGTACTTC.

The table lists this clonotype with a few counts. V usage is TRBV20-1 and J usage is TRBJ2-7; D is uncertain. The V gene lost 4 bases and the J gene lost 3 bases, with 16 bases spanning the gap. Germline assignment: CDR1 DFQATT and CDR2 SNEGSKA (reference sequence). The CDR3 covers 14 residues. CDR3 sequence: CSATTLGEVYEQYF. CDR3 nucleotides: TGCAGTGCTACAACCTTAGGTGAAGTCTACGAGCAGTACTTC.

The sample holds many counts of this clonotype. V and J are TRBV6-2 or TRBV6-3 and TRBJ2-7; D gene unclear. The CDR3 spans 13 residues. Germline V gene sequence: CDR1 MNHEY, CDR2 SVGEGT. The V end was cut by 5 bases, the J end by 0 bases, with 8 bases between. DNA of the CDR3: TGTGCCAGCAGTGGGGTAGGCTCCTACGAGCAGTACGTC. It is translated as CASSGVGSYEQYV.

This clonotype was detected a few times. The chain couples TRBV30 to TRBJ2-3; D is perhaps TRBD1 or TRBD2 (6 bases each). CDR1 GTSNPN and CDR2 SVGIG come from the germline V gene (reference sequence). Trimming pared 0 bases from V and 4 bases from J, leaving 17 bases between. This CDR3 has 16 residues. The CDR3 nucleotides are TGTGCCTGGAGTGTGTGGGGGGCGAGTAGGTCAGATACGCAGTATTTT. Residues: CAWSVWGASRSDTQYF.

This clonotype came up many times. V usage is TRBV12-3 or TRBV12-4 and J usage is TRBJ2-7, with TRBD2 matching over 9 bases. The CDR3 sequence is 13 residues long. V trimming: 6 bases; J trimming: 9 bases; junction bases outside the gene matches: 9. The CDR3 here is CASSPSRGGWQYV. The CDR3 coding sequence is TGTGCCAGCAGCCCCTCGCGGGGGGGATGGCAGTACGTC.

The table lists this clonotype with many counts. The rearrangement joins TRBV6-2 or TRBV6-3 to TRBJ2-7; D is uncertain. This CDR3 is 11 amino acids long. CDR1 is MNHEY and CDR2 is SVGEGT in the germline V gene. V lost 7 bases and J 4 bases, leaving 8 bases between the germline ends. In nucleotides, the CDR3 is TGTGCCAGCACGTCGGTTTACGAGCAGTACTTC. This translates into CASTSVYEQYF.

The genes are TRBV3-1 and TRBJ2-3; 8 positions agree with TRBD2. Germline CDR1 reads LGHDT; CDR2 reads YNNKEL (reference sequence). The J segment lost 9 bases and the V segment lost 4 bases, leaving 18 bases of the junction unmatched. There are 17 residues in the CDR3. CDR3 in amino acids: CASSRTSGTTAAGTQYF. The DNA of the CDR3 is TGTGCCAGCAGCCGTACTAGCGGAACAACCGCCGCCGGGACGCAGTATTTT.

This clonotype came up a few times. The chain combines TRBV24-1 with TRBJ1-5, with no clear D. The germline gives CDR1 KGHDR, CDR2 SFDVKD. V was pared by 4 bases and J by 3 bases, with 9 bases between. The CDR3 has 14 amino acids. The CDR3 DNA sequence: TGTGCCACCAGTGACACGGGGTTCAATCAGCCCCAGCATTTT. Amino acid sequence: CATSDTGFNQPQHF.

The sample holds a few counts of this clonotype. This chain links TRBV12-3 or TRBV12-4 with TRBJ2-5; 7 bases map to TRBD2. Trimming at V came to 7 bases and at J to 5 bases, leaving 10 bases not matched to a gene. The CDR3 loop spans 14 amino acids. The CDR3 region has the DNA TGTGCCAGCACCCTGTGGGGGGGATGGGAGACCCAGTACTTC. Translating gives CASTLWGGWETQYF.

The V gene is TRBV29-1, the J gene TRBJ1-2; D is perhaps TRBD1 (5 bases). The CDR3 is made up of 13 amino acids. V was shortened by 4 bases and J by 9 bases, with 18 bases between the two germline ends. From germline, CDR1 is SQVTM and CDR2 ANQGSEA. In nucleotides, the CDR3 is TGCAGCGTTGTGGGCAGGGTCGCTTTCAGCTACACCTTC. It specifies CSVVGRVAFSYTF. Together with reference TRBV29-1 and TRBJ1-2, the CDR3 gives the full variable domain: SAVISQKPSRDICQRGTSLTIQCQVDSQVTMMFWYRQQPGQSLTLIATANQGSEATYESGFVIDKFPISRPNLTFSTLTVSNMSPEDSSIYLCSVVGRVAFSYTFGSGTRLTVV.

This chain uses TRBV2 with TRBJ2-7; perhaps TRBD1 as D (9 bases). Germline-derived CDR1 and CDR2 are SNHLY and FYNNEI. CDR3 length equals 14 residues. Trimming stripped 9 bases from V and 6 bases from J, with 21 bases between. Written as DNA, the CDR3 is TGTGCCAGTCGGGAGGGAGGGACAGGGATCGAGCAGTACGTC. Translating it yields CASREGGTGIEQYV.

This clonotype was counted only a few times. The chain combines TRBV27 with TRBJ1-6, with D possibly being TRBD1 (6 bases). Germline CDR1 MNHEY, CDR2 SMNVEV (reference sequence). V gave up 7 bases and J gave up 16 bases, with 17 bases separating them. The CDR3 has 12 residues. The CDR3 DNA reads TGTGCCAGCACCACAACGGGGGGCACACTCCACTTT. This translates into CASTTTGGTLHF.

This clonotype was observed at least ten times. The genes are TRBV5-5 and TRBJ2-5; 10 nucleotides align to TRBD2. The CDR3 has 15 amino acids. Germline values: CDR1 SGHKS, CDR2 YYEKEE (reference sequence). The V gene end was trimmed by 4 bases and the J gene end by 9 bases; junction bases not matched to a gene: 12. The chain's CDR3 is CASSQSGRDITAQYF. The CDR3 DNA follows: TGTGCCAGCAGCCAAAGCGGGAGGGACATCACGGCCCAGTACTTC. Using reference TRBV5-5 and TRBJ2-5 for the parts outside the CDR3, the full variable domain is DAGVTQSPTHLIKTRGQQVTLRCSPISGHKSVSWYQQVLGQGPQFIFQYYEKEERGRGNFPDRFSARQFPNYSSELNVNALLLGDSALYLCASSQSGRDITAQYFGPGTRLLVL.

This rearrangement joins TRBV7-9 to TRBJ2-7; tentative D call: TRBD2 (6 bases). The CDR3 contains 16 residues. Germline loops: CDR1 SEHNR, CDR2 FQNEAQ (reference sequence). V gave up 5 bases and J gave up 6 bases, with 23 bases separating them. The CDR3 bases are TGTGCCAGCAGCGACCGCGGGGCAAAGCTAGCCCCCGAGCAGTACTTC. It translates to CASSDRGAKLAPEQYF. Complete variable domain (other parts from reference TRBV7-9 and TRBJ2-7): DTGVSQNPRHKITKRGQNVTFRCDPISEHNRLYWYRQTLGQGPEFLTYFQNEAQLEKSRLLSDRFSAERPKGSFSTLEIQRTEQGDSAMYLCASSDRGAKLAPEQYFGPGTRLTVT.

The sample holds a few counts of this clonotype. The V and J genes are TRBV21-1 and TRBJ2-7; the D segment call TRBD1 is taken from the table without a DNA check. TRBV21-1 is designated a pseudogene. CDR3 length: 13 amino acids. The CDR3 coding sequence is TGTGCCAGCCAGGGGGCGGGACCCTACGAGCAGTACGTC. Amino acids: CASQGAGPYEQYV.

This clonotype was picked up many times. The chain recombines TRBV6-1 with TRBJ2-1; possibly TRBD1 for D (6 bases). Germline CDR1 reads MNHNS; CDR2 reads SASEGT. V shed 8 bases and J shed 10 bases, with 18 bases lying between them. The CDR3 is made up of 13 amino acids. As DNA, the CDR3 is TGTGCCAGCCGTCCCAGCGACAGGCTGGAGCAGTTCTTC. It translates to CASRPSDRLEQFF.

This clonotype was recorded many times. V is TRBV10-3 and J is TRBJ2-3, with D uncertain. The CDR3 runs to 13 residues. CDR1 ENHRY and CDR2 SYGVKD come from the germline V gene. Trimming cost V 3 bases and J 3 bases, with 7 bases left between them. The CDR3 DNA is TGTGCCATCAGTGAACAGAGTACAGATACGCAGTATTTT. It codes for CAISEQSTDTQYF.

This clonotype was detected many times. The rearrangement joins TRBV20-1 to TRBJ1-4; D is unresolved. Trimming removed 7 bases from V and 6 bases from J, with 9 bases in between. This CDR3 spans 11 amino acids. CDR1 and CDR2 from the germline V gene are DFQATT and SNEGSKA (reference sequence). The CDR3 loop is CSGHEDEKLFF. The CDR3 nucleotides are TGCAGTGGTCACGAAGATGAAAAACTGTTTTTT.

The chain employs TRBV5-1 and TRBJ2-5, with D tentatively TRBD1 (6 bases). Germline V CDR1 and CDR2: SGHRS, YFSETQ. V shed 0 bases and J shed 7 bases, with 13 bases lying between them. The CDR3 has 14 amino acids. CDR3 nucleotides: TGCGCCAGCAGCTTGGACAGGGACGGTCCGACCCAGTACTTC. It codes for CASSLDRDGPTQYF.

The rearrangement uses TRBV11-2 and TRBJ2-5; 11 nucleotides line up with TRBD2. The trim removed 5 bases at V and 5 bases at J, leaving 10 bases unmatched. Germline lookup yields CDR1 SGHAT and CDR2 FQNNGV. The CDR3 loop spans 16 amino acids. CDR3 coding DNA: TGTGCCAGCAGCCCGATGGGACTAGCGGTACTGGAGACCCAGTACTTC. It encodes CASSPMGLAVLETQYF. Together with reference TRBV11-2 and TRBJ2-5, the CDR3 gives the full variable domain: EAGVAQSPRYKIIEKRQSVAFWCNPISGHATLYWYQQILGQGPKLLIQFQNNGVVDDSQLPKDRFSAERLKGVDSTLKIQPAKLEDSAVYLCASSPMGLAVLETQYFGPGTRLLVL.

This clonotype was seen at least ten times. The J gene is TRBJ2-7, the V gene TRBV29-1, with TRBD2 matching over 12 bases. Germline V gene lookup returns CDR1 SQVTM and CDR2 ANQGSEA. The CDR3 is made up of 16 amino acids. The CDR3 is CRPGTSGHITTYEQYF. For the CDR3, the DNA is TGCAGGCCCGGGACTAGCGGGCATATTACCACCTACGAGCAGTACTTC.

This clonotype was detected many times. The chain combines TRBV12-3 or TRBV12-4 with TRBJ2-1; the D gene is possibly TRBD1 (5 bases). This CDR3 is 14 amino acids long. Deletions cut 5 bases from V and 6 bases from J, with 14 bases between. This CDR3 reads CASSPPPGINEQFF. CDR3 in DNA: TGTGCCAGCAGTCCGCCGCCAGGGATCAATGAGCAGTTCTTC.

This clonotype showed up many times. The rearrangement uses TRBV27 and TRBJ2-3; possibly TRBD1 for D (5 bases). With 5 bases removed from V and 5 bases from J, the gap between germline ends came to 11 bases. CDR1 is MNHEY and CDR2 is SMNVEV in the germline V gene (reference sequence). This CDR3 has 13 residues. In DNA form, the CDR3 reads TGTGCCAGCAGTGGACACCGCGGAGATACGCAGTATTTT. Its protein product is CASSGHRGDTQYF.

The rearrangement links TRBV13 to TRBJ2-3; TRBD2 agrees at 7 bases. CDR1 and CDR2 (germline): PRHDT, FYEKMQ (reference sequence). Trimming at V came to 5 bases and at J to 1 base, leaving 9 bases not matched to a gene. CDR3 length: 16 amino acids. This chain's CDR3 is CASSNGPLAGTDTQYF. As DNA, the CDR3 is TGTGCCAGCAGCAACGGCCCCCTAGCGGGCACAGATACGCAGTATTTT.

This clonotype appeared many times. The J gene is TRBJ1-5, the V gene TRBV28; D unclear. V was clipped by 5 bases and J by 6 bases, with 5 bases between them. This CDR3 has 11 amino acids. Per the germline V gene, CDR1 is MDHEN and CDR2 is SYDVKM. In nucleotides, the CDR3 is TGTGCCAGCAGTAACGTTCAGCCCCAGCATTTT. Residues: CASSNVQPQHF.

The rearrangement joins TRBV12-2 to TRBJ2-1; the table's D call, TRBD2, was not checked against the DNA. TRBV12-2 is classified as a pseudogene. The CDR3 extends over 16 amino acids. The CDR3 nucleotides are TGTGCAAGTCGCTTAGGGAGGGGAGGCGGATACAATGAGCAGTTCTTC. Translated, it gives CASRLGRGGGYNEQFF.